Listed here is a single T cell receptor beta chain. The antigen is undetermined. The data were taken from a study of CD8 T cells in Susac syndrome. Across the study: Patients with Susac syndrome, at blood draw, were therapy-naive, on corticosteroids, or on intravenous immunoglobulin alone. The study's findings and limits: It was acknowledged in the study that the number of individuals who were included in its TCR sequencing and HLA analysis was relatively small.

Reverse transcription of about 0.5 to 1 ug RNA was performed with random hexamers. An immunoSEQ multiplex PCR amplified TCR beta CDR3 over 54 Vbeta and 13 Jbeta. In TCRdb, the immunoSEQ multiplex PCR reads were re-called with MiXCR into one record per CDR3 protein. This table holds about 140,000 distinct CDR3 sequences, roughly 94% found once. Patients with Susac syndrome met the recently defined diagnostic criteria for definite or probable disease. Germline V lookup: CDR1 DFQATT, CDR2 SNEGSKA (reference sequence). The CDR3 is 14 residues long. Trimming shortened V by 5 bases and J by 0 bases, and 11 bases separated the two germline ends.

The clonotype comes from a human donor with Susac syndrome. The sequencing input was CD4+ T cells from PBMCs. The chain carries TRBV20-1 and TRBJ1-3; a possible D gene is TRBD1 (5 bases). As DNA, the CDR3 is TGCAGTGCTTTGGACACAACCTCTGGAAACACCATATATTTT. Its translation is CSALDTTSGNTIYF.